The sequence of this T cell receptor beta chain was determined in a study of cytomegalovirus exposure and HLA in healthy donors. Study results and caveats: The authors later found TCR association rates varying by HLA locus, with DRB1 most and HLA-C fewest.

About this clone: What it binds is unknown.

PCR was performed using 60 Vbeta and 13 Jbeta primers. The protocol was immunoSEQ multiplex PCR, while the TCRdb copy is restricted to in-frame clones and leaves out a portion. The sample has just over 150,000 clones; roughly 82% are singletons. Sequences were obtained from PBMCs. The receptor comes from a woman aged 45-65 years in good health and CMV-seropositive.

The CDR3 coding sequence is TGTGCCAGCAGTTCAGGGTGGTACGAGCAGTACTTC. Its translation: CASSSGWYEQYF. The chain joins TRBV21-1 to TRBJ2-7; the table's D call TRBD1 went unverified against the DNA. TRBV21-1 is classified as a pseudogene. This CDR3 has 12 residues.